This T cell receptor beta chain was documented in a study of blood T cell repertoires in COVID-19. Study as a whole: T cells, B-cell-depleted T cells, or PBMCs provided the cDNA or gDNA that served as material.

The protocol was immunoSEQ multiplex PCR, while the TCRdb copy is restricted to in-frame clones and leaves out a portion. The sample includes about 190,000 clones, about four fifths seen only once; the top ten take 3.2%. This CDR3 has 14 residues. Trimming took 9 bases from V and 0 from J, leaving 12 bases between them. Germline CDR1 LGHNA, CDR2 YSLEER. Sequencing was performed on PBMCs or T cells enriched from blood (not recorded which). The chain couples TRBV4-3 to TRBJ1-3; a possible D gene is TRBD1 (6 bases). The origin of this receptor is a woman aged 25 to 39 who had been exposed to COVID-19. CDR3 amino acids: CASGQISSGNTIYF. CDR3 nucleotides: TGCGCCAGTGGACAGATAAGCTCTGGAAACACCATATATTTT.